The 13 T cell receptor beta chains listed next were all sequenced from one sample in a study of blood T cell repertoires in COVID-19. TCRdb keeps only in-frame clones here, not all; method: immunoSEQ multiplex PCR. The table records 300,000 to 450,000 clones, 70% to 90% of them present only once. Sequencing input: peripheral blood. Source of these receptors: a woman aged 30 to 39 with COVID-19, enrolled during active disease.

V is TRBV28 and J is TRBJ2-7; the match to TRBD1 covers 7 bases. The germline CDR1 and CDR2 sequences are MDHEN and SYDVKM. V trimming: 6 bases; J trimming: 1 base; junction bases outside the gene matches: 3. This CDR3 region has 13 residues. The CDR3 loop reads CASSSGQSYEQYV. DNA for the CDR3: TGTGCCAGCAGCTCGGGACAGTCCTACGAGCAGTACGTC.

The chain employs TRBV6-5 and TRBJ2-7, with 7 nucleotides matching TRBD1. This CDR3 has 14 residues. V dropped 6 bases and J dropped 0; count of bases not matched to a gene: 5. CDR1 and CDR2 from the germline V gene are MNHEY and SVGAGI. CDR3 in DNA: TGTGCCAGCAGGACAGGGACCAGCTCCTACGAGCAGTACTTC. Translated, it gives CASRTGTSSYEQYF.

This clone appeared a single time. The rearrangement uses TRBV18 and TRBJ2-1; 11 bases align to TRBD1. This CDR3 contains 15 residues. The ends lost 4 bases at V and 7 bases at J; junction bases unmatched: 6. Germline V gene sequence: CDR1 KGHSH, CDR2 LQKENI. The CDR3, as DNA: TGTGCCAGCTCACTAGGACAGGGGGCTAGGAATGAGCAGTTCTTC. It specifies CASSLGQGARNEQFF.

The rearrangement uses TRBV18 and TRBJ2-5; D is uncertain. The CDR3 has 15 residues. V lost 1 base and J 5 bases, leaving 14 bases between the germline ends. Germline V gene data show CDR1 as KGHSH and CDR2 as LQKENI. The CDR3 loop reads CASSPRVASRETQYF. CDR3 DNA: TGTGCCAGCTCACCACGGGTAGCCTCTCGGGAGACCCAGTACTTC.

V usage is TRBV11-2 and J usage is TRBJ1-2; D is possibly TRBD1 (5 bases). The CDR3 has 14 amino acids. V shed 2 bases and J shed 2 bases, with 9 bases lying between them. CDR1 and CDR2 from the germline V gene are SGHAT and FQNNGV. CDR3 sequence reads: CASSLRGINYGYTF. Here the CDR3 DNA reads TGTGCCAGCAGCTTAAGGGGTATAAACTATGGCTACACCTTC.

V gene TRBV6-6 combines with J gene TRBJ2-5, with TRBD1 as a possible D gene (8 bases). CDR3 size: 14 residues. V was pared by 4 bases and J by 5 bases, with 14 bases between. CDR1 MNHNY and CDR2 SVGAGI come from the germline V gene (reference sequence). CDR3 DNA sequence: TGTGCCAGCAGTTGGACAGGGAGGGCGGAGACCCAGTACTTC. Protein: CASSWTGRAETQYF.

The chain combines TRBV2 with TRBJ1-1, with 8 nucleotides matching TRBD1. V trimming: 7 bases; J trimming: 4 bases; junction bases outside the gene matches: 11. The CDR3 length is 15 residues. From germline, CDR1 is SNHLY and CDR2 FYNNEI. CDR3 in DNA: TGTGCCAGCACCCCTCAGGGGGCGTTTAGCACTGAAGCTTTCTTT. Translating gives CASTPQGAFSTEAFF. Full variable domain (rest looked up from reference TRBV2 and TRBJ1-1): EPEVTQTPSHQVTQMGQEVILRCVPISNHLYFYWYRQILGQKVEFLVSFYNNEISEKSEIFDDQFSVERPDGSNFTLKIRSTKLEDSAMYFCASTPQGAFSTEAFFGQGTRLTVV.

The V and J genes are TRBV27 and TRBJ2-1, with D perhaps TRBD2 (5 bases). Deletions cut 8 bases from V and 2 bases from J, with 16 bases between. The CDR3 has 15 amino acids. The germline V gene has CDR1 MNHEY and CDR2 SMNVEV (reference sequence). Here the CDR3 DNA reads TGTGCCAGCTGTGAGGGCCCCCGACCCTACAATGAGCAGTTCTTC. Translating gives CASCEGPRPYNEQFF.

The rearrangement links TRBV11-2 to TRBJ2-7; D may be TRBD1 (5 bases). V lost 5 bases to trimming and J lost 6 bases, with 11 bases between them. Germline CDR1 reads SGHAT; CDR2 reads FQNNGV. The length of the CDR3 is 12 residues. The CDR3 sequence: CASSQDSAEQYV. The CDR3 DNA follows: TGTGCCAGCAGCCAAGACAGTGCCGAGCAGTACGTC.

The rearrangement uses TRBV4-1 and TRBJ2-5; tentatively, D is TRBD1 (5 bases). This CDR3 spans 16 amino acids. Germline V gives CDR1 MGHRA, CDR2 YSYEKL. V was trimmed by 0 bases and J by 0 bases, leaving 11 bases between them. CDR3 DNA: TGCGCCAGCAGCCAAGACAGAAGGGGATACCAAGAGACCCAGTACTTC. This codes for CASSQDRRGYQETQYF.

This rearrangement joins TRBV27 to TRBJ2-3, with D possibly being TRBD2 (6 bases). Per germline, CDR1 MNHEY and CDR2 SMNVEV (reference sequence). V lost 5 bases to trimming and J lost 4 bases, with 16 bases between them. The CDR3 is made up of 15 amino acids. This CDR3 is CASSPSGVAADTQYF. Written as DNA, the CDR3 is TGTGCCAGCAGTCCGTCGGGGGTAGCGGCAGATACGCAGTATTTT.

This clone has just one count. The chain joins TRBV4-2 to TRBJ2-3; 10 bases align to TRBD2. The CDR3 is 16 amino acids. Germline CDR1 is LGHNA and CDR2 is YNFKEQ. After removal of 0 bases from V and 4 bases from J, the junction contained 4 bases not matched to a gene. The CDR3 DNA reads TGTGCCAGCAGCCAAGATCAGCGGGGGGGTTCAGATACGCAGTATTTT. Its protein product is CASSQDQRGGSDTQYF.

The chain has TRBV9 and TRBJ2-1; D might be TRBD2 (6 bases). CDR1 and CDR2 (germline): SGDLS, YYNGEE. The CDR3 loop spans 14 amino acids. Trimming took 0 bases from V and 8 from J, leaving 12 bases between them. CDR3 sequence: CASSVVGGLDEQFF. CDR3 sequence (DNA): TGTGCCAGCAGCGTAGTTGGGGGGTTGGATGAGCAGTTCTTC.